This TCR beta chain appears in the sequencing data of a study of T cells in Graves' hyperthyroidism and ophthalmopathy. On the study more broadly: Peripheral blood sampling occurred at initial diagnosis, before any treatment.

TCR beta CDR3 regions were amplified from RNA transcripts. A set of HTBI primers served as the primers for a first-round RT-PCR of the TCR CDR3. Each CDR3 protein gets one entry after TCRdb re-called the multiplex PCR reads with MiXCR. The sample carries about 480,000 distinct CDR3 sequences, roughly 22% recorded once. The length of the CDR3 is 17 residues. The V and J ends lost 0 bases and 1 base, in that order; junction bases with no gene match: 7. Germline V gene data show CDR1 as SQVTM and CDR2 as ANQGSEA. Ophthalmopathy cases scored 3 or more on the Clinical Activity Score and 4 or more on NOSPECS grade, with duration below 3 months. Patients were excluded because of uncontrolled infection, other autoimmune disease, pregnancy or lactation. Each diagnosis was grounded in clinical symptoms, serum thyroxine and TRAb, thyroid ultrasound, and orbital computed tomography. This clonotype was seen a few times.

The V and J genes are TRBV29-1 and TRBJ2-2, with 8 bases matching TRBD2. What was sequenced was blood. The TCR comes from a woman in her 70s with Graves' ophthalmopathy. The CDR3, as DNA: TGCAGCGTTGAAGATGGCGGACGGGGGGGGAACACCGGGGAGCTGTTTTTT. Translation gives CSVEDGGRGGNTGELFF.